The next 14 T cell receptor beta chains were all read from a single sample in a study of Ad26.COV2.S vaccination and SARS-CoV-2 variants. The treatment was: about 20 received Ad26.COV2.S at low or high dose, single or two shots; several received placebo; per-sample allocation not given. It was on day 63 after the first vaccine or placebo injection that samples were taken. This table comes from immunoSEQ multiplex PCR, and its TCRdb copy is limited to in-frame clones, with some not included. The sample shows hundreds of thousands of clones, 80% to 90% of them seen only once. The specimen was peripheral blood, collected in a trial of Ad26.COV2.S vaccine versus placebo. These receptors were taken from a person between 18 and 59 years old who received the Ad26.COV2.S COVID-19 vaccine or a placebo.

The J gene is TRBJ1-3, the V gene TRBV7-2, with D perhaps matching TRBD1 (5 bases). This CDR3 has 17 residues. Trimming took off 1 base at V and 0 bases at J, with 13 bases between the two ends. Germline CDR1 is SGHTA and CDR2 is FQGNSA. The CDR3: CASSLVRGGLSGNTIYF. DNA for the CDR3: TGTGCCAGCAGCTTAGTGAGGGGAGGTCTCTCTGGAAACACCATATATTTT.

The chain links TRBV3-1 (or the pseudogene TRBV3-2) to TRBJ2-1; TRBD2 matches at 11 bases. CDR3 size: 16 residues. Germline V gives CDR1 LGHDT, CDR2 YNNKEL (reference sequence). The J segment lost 8 bases and the V segment lost 2 bases, leaving 8 bases of the junction unmatched. The CDR3 DNA follows: TGTGCCAGCAGCCAATTCCTTAGCGGGGGGGCTCATGAGCAGTTCTTC. Protein sequence: CASSQFLSGGAHEQFF.

The chain employs TRBV6-2 or TRBV6-3 and TRBJ2-1, with 7 bases fitting TRBD1. Germline V gene lookup returns CDR1 MNHEY and CDR2 SVGEGT. CDR3 length: 12 residues. The V and J ends lost 5 bases and 14 bases, in that order; junction bases with no gene match: 9. Here the CDR3 reads CASSTGTEKEFF. The CDR3 nucleotides are TGTGCCAGCAGTACGGGGACAGAAAAGGAGTTCTTC.

The rearrangement uses TRBV7-2 and TRBJ1-4; unclear D gene. The CDR3 runs to 16 residues. Germline V gene sequence: CDR1 SGHTA, CDR2 FQGNSA. The V and J ends lost 1 base and 8 bases respectively, with 17 bases between them. For the CDR3, the DNA is TGTGCCAGCAGCTTAGGGGCGCGGTCATTTGGGGAAAAACTGTTTTTT. The encoded protein is CASSLGARSFGEKLFF.

V usage is TRBV18 and J usage is TRBJ2-5; D is uncertain. The V end lost 4 bases, the J end lost 1 base, and 10 bases lay between the germline ends. Looked up from germline, CDR1 is KGHSH and CDR2 is LQKENI. The CDR3 runs 14 residues. The CDR3 nucleotides read TGTGCCAGCTCACGATTGGGAATCCAAGAGACCCAGTACTTC. The encoded protein is CASSRLGIQETQYF.

The chain carries TRBV6-4 and TRBJ1-1; possible D gene TRBD1, 5 bases. The CDR3 runs 14 residues. Germline V lookup: CDR1 MRHNA, CDR2 SNTAGT. V was trimmed by 2 bases and J by 2 bases, leaving 9 bases between them. The CDR3 region is CASSDPGHNTEAFF. The CDR3 DNA reads TGTGCCAGCAGTGACCCAGGACATAACACTGAAGCTTTCTTT.

This sequence joins TRBV11-2 and TRBJ1-2; D is unclear. Germline-derived CDR1 and CDR2 are SGHAT and FQNNGV. The CDR3 covers 13 residues. Trimming shortened V by 7 bases and J by 0 bases, and 9 bases separated the two germline ends. The CDR3, as DNA: TGTGCCAGCACCTCTCCGGCTAACTATGGCTACACCTTC. Its protein is CASTSPANYGYTF.

V gene TRBV10-3 combines with J gene TRBJ2-3, with 11 bases identical to TRBD2. This CDR3 spans 18 amino acids. J gave up 1 base and V 4 bases, and 10 bases lay outside the gene matches. Germline CDR1 ENHRY, CDR2 SYGVKD. The CDR3 DNA sequence: TGTGCCATCAGTGTACTAGCGGGAGTTCTGGAGGGCACAGATACGCAGTATTTT. The encoded protein is CAISVLAGVLEGTDTQYF.

V gene TRBV6-6 combines with J gene TRBJ1-5; 8 nucleotides match TRBD1. V lost 9 bases and J lost 3; bases outside the gene matches: 4. The germline CDR1 and CDR2 sequences are MNHNY and SVGAGI (reference sequence). This CDR3 region has 13 residues. The CDR3 nucleotides are TGTGCCAGTCGGACAGGGCTCAATCAGCCCCAGCATTTT. This translates into CASRTGLNQPQHF.

J is TRBJ1-1 and V is TRBV11-2, with no clear D. The germline CDR1 and CDR2 sequences are SGHAT and FQNNGV. The CDR3 consists of 13 residues. Trimming removed 6 bases from V and 1 base from J, with 9 bases in between. CDR3 coding DNA: TGTGCCAGCAGGACGTCCGGGAACACTGAAGCTTTCTTT. Protein sequence: CASRTSGNTEAFF.

The chain joins TRBV3-1 (or the pseudogene TRBV3-2) to TRBJ2-7, with 7 bases identical to TRBD1. This CDR3 has 16 amino acids. Germline V gives CDR1 LGHDT, CDR2 YNNKEL (reference sequence). V shed 3 bases and J 6 bases; nucleotides not matched to a gene: 14. The CDR3 DNA reads TGTGCCAGCAGCCAGAGAAGGACAGGATTCTCGGGCGAGCAGTACTTC. Its translation is CASSQRRTGFSGEQYF.

The chain uses TRBV5-5 and TRBJ2-6; D is undetermined. Trimming left V 0 bases short and J 1 base short, with 5 bases between. The germline V gene encodes CDR1 SGHKS and CDR2 YYEKEE (reference sequence). This CDR3 has 15 amino acids. The CDR3 DNA is TGTGCCAGCAGCTTGGCCCCGTCTGGGGCCAACGTCCTGACTTTC. Translation: CASSLAPSGANVLTF.

The chain links TRBV7-2 to TRBJ2-7, with 7 bases that match TRBD2. With V trimmed by 1 base and J by 2 bases, 5 bases remained unmatched. Per the germline V gene, CDR1 is SGHTA and CDR2 is FQGNSA. There are 15 residues in the CDR3. The CDR3 DNA follows: TGTGCCAGCAGCTTAGAGGGCGGGGGAGCCTACGAGCAGTACTTC. Residues: CASSLEGGGAYEQYF.

This clone was found once. The gene calls are TRBV27 and TRBJ1-1, with D perhaps matching TRBD1 (5 bases). Trimming removed 7 bases from V and 1 base from J, with 10 bases in between. Germline loops: CDR1 MNHEY, CDR2 SMNVEV (reference sequence). The CDR3 has 13 residues. CDR3 sequence: CASTTQGNTEAFF. The DNA of the CDR3 is TGTGCCAGCACCACTCAGGGGAACACTGAAGCTTTCTTT.